The T cell receptor (beta chain) described here comes from a study of vaccination effects on CD4 cells after COVID-19. On this clone: The antigen is unknown.

It was after roughly 11 days of culture that CD4+ T cells were isolated. Infection dated between March and December 2020, before the Alpha, Beta and Delta variants reached the United States. Either the BNT162b2 or mRNA-1273 vaccine was given to participants in two doses. Profiling relied on immunoSEQ multiplex PCR, and the TCRdb table lists in-frame clones only, not all of them. The sample carries around 50,000 clones, 74% recorded once. V lost 2 bases and J lost 5, with 25 bases in between. Looked up from germline, CDR1 is SGHTA and CDR2 is FQGNSA. This CDR3 spans 18 amino acids. The clonotype originates from a human donor who had a prior SARS-CoV-2 infection. The rearrangement uses TRBV7-2 and TRBJ2-7; no clear D gene. The sequences come from CD4+ T cells from PBMCs cultured without peptide, collected after COVID-19 vaccination. The CDR3 DNA follows: TGTGCCAGCAGCTTATTGATTACGAGCTCCGGTGCAGGAGACGAGCAGTACTTC. This encodes CASSLLITSSGAGDEQYF.